This T cell receptor beta chain was observed in a study of beta chain features in type 1 diabetes. General study findings and limits: It was not settled here whether HLA type affects TCRB rearrangement. Patients with type 1 diabetes showed fewer VDJ junction insertions and more deletions. TCRB CDR3s were moderately but significantly shorter in Type 1 diabetes patients in all four CD4+ subsets.

This clone was counted only a few times. Its antigen is not known. The whole isolated RNA underwent reverse transcription, so sequencing captured expressed TCRB transcripts. Some clones are missing from TCRdb's copy, which holds only in-frame ones; the method was immunoSEQ multiplex PCR. The top ten clones hold about 0.019% of a sample with a few hundred thousand clones, approximately 13% of them seen once. Cells sorted by CD45RO/CCR7/CD25/CD127/CD95/CD27 comprised CD4+ naive, central memory, regulatory and stem cell-like memory cells. With 4 bases clipped from V and 5 bases from J, the junction kept 6 bases outside the gene matches. This CDR3 has 16 residues. Germline CDR1 MNHNS, CDR2 SASEGT.

The chain links TRBV6-1 to TRBJ2-5; 14 bases are a match to TRBD2. Sequencing was done on a sample of naive CD4+ T cells from blood. The receptor was derived from a man aged 25-45 years with type 1 diabetes. The CDR3 sequence is CASSAGLAGVQETQYF. In DNA form, the CDR3 reads TGTGCCAGCAGTGCGGGACTAGCGGGAGTCCAGGAGACCCAGTACTTC.